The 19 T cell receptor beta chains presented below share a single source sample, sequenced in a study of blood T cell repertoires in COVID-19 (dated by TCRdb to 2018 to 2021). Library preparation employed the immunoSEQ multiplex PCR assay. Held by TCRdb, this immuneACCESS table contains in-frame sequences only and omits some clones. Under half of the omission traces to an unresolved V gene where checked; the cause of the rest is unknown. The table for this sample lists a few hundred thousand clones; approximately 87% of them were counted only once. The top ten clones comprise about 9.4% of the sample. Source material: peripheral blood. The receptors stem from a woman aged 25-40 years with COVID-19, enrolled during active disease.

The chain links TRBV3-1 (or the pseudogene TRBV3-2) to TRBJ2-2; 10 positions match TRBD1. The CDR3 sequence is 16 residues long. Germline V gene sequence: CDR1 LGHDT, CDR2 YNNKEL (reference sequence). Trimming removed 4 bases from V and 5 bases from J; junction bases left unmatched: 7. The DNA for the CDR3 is TGTGCCAGCAGCCTTCCCGGGACAGGGGATACCGGGGAGCTGTTTTTT. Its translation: CASSLPGTGDTGELFF.

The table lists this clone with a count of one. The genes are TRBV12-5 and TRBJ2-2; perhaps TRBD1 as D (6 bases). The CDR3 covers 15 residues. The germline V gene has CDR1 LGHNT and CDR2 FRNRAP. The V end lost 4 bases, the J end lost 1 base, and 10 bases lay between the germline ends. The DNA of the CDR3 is TGTGCTAGTGGTTGGGTGGGACAGAACACCGGGGAGCTGTTTTTT. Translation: CASGWVGQNTGELFF.

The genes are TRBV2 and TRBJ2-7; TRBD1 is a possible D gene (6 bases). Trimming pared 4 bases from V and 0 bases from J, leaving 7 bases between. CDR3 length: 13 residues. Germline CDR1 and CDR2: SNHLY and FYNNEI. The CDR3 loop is CASSADSSYEQYF. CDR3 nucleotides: TGTGCCAGCAGTGCGGACAGCTCCTACGAGCAGTACTTC.

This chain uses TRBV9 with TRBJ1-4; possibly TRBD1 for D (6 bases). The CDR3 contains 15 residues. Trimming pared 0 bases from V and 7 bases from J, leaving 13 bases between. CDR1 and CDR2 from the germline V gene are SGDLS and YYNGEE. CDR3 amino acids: CASSVDQGRFEKLFF. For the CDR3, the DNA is TGTGCCAGCAGCGTAGACCAGGGGCGGTTTGAAAAACTGTTTTTT.

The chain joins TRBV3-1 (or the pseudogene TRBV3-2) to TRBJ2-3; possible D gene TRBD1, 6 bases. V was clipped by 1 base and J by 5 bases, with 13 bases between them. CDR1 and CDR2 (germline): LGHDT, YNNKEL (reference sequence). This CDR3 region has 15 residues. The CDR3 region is CASSQGTVSGDTQYF. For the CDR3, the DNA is TGTGCCAGCAGCCAAGGGACAGTGAGTGGAGATACGCAGTATTTT.

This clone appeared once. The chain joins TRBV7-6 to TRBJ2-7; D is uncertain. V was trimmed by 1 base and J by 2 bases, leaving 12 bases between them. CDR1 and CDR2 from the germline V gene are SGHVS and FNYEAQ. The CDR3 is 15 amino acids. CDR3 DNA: TGTGCCAGCAGCTTAGGGGCCCGCATAGCCTACGAGCAGTACTTC. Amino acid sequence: CASSLGARIAYEQYF.

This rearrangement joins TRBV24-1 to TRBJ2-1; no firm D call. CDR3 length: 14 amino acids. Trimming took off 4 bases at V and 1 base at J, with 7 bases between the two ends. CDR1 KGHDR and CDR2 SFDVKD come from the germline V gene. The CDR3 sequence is CATSEEPSYNEQFF. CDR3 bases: TGTGCCACCAGTGAAGAGCCTTCCTACAATGAGCAGTTCTTC.

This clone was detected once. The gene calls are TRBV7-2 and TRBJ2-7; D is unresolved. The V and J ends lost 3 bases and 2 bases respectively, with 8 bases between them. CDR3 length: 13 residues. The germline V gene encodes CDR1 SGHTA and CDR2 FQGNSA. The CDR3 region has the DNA TGTGCCAGCAGCTTTACTCTTGCCTACGAGCAGTACTTC. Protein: CASSFTLAYEQYF. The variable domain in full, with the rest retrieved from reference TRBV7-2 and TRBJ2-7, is GAGVSQSPSNKVTEKGKDVELRCDPISGHTALYWYRQSLGQGLEFLIYFQGNSAPDKSGLPSDRFSAERTGGSVSTLTIQRTQQEDSAVYLCASSFTLAYEQYFGPGTRLTVT.

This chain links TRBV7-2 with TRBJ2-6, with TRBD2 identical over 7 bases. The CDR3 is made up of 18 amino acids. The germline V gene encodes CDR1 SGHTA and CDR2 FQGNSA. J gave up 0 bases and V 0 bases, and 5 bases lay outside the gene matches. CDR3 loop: CASSLAFRGSSGANVLTF. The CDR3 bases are TGTGCCAGCAGCTTAGCGTTTCGCGGGAGCTCTGGGGCCAACGTCCTGACTTTC.

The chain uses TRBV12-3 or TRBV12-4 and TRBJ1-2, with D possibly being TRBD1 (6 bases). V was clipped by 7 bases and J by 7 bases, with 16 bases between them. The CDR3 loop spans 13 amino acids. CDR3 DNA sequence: TGTGCCAGCACCTACGGGACATCTCTTGGCTACACCTTC. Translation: CASTYGTSLGYTF.

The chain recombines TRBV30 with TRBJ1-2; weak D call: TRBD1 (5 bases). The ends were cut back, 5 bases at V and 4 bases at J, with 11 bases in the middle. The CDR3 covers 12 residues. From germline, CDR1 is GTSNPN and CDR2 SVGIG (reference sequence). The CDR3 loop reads CAWLQGGYGYTF. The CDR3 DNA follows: TGTGCCTGGCTCCAGGGAGGCTATGGCTACACCTTC.

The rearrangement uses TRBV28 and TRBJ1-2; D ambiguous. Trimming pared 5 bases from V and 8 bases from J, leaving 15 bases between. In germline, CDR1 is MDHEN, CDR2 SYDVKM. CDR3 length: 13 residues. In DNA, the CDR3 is TGTGCCAGCAGTCCCGGCGGATGGTCGGGCTACACCTTC. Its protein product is CASSPGGWSGYTF.

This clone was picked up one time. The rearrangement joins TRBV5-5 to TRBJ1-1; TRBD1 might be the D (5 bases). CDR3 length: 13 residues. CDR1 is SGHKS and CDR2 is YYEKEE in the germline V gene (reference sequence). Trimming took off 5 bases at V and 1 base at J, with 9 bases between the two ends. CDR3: CASRYQGNTEAFF. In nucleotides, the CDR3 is TGTGCCAGCAGGTACCAGGGGAACACTGAAGCTTTCTTT.

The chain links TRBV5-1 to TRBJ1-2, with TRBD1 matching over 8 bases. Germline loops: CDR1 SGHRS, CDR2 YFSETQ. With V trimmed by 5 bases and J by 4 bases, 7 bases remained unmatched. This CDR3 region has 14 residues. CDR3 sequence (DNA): TGCGCCAGCAGAATTTCACAGGGGGGCTATGGCTACACCTTC. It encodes CASRISQGGYGYTF.

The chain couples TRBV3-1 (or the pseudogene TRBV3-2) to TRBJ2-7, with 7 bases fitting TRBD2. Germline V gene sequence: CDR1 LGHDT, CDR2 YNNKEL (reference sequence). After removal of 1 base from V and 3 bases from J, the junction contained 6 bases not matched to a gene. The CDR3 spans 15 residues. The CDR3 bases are TGTGCCAGCAGCCAAGGGGTAGCGGGCCACTACGAGCAGTACTTC. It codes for CASSQGVAGHYEQYF.

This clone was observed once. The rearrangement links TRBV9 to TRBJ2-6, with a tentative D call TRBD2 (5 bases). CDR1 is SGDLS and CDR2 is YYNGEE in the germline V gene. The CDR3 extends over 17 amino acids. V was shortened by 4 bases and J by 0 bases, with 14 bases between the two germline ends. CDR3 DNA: TGTGCCAGCAGCCCCTGGGAGACATTCTCTGGGGCCAACGTCCTGACTTTC. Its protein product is CASSPWETFSGANVLTF.

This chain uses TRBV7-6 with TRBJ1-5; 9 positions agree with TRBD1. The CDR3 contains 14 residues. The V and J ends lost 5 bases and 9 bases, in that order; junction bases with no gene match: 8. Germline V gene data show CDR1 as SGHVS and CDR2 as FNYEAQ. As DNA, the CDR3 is TGTGCCAGCAGCGAAGGACAGGGGCTGACGCCCCAGCATTTT. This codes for CASSEGQGLTPQHF.

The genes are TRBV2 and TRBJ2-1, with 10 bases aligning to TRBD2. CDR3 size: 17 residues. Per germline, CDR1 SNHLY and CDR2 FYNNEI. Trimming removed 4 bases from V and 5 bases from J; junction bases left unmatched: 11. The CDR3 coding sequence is TGTGCCAGCAGTGGCTTCGAACTAGCGGGAAGCAACAATGAGCAGTTCTTC. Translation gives CASSGFELAGSNNEQFF. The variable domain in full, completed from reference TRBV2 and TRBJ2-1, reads EPEVTQTPSHQVTQMGQEVILRCVPISNHLYFYWYRQILGQKVEFLVSFYNNEISEKSEIFDDQFSVERPDGSNFTLKIRSTKLEDSAMYFCASSGFELAGSNNEQFFGPGTRLTVL.

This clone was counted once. The CDR3 loop is CASSIATSGSYEQFF. The CDR3 DNA reads TGTGCCAGTAGTATAGCGACTAGCGGGAGCTATGAGCAGTTCTTC. J is TRBJ2-1 and V is TRBV19; TRBD2 matches 12 bases. The junction had 3 bases not matched to a gene; V was cut back by 1 base and J by 8 bases. The CDR3 extends over 15 amino acids. Per the germline V gene, CDR1 is LNHDA and CDR2 is SQIVND (reference sequence).